This T cell receptor beta chain was captured in a study of beta chain features in type 1 diabetes. Overall study context: Patient and healthy donor groups were alike in age, gender and cell yields.

Every bit of the isolated RNA underwent reverse transcription, so sequencing read expressed TCRB transcripts. Repertoires were generated with immunoSEQ multiplex PCR, while TCRdb's copy carries only in-frame clones and drops some. The repertoire holds roughly 700,000 clones, with over 10% as singletons. General study findings and limits: Shorter TCRB CDR3s, moderately but significantly so, marked every one of the four CD4+ subsets in Type 1 diabetes patients. In comparison with healthy donors, patients had naive, central memory and Treg TCRB repertoires that appeared more similar. There was no resolution here of whether HLA type influences TCRB rearrangement.

Notes on this clone: Antigen specificity is unknown.

The CDR3 runs to 13 residues. Looked up from germline, CDR1 is MGHDK and CDR2 is SYGVNS. Trimming left V 5 bases short and J 6 bases short, with 10 bases between. This sequence was found in a young man with type 1 diabetes. This sequence joins TRBV25-1 and TRBJ2-2, with TRBD1 as a possible D gene (6 bases). The sample comprised naive CD4+ T cells from blood. In DNA, the CDR3 is TGTGCCAGCAGTCCTACAGGGCCCGGGGAGCTGTTTTTT. This translates into CASSPTGPGELFF.